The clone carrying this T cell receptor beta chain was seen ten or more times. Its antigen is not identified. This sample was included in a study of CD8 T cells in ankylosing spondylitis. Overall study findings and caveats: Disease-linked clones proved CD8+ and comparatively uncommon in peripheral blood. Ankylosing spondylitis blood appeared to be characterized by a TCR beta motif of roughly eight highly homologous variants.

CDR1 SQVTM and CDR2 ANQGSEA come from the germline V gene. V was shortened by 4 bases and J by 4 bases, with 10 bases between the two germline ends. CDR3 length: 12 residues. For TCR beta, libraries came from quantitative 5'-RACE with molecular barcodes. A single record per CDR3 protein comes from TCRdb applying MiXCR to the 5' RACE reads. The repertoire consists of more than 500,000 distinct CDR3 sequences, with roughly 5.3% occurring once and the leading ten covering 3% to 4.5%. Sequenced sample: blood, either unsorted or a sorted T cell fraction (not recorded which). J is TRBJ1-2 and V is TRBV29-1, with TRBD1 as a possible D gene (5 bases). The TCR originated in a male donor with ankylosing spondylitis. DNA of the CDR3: TGCAGCGTTGTCGGGACCCCCTATGGCTACACCTTC. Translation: CSVVGTPYGYTF.